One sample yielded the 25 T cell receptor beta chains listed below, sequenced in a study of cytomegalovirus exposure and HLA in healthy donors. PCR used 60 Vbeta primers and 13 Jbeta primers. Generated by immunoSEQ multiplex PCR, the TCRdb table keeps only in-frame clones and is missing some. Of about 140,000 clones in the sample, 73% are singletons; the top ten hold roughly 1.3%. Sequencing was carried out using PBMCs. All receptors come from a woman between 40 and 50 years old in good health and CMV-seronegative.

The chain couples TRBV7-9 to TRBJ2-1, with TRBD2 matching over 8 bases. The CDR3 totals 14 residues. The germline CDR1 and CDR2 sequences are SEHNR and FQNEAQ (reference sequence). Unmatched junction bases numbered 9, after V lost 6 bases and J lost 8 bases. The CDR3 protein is CASSPASGGDEQFF. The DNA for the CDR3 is TGTGCCAGCAGTCCGGCCAGCGGGGGCGATGAGCAGTTCTTC.

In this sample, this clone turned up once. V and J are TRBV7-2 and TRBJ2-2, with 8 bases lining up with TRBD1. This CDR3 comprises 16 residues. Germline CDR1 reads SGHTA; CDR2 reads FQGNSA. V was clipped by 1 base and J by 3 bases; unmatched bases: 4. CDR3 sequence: CASSLVPGGYTGELFF. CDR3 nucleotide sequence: TGTGCCAGCAGCTTAGTGCCAGGGGGCTACACCGGGGAGCTGTTTTTT. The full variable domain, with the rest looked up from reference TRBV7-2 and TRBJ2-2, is GAGVSQSPSNKVTEKGKDVELRCDPISGHTALYWYRQSLGQGLEFLIYFQGNSAPDKSGLPSDRFSAERTGGSVSTLTIQRTQQEDSAVYLCASSLVPGGYTGELFFGEGSRLTVL.

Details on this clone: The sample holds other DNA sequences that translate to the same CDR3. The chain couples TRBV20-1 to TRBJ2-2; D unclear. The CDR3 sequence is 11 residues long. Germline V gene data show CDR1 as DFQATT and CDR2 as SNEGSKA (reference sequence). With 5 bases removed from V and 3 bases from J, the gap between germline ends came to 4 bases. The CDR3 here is CSAPYTGELFF. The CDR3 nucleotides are TGCAGTGCTCCTTACACCGGGGAGCTGTTTTTT.

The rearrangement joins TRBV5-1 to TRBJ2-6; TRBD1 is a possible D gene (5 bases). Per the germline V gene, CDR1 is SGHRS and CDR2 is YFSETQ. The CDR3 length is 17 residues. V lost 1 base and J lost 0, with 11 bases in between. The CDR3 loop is CASSLISQGSGANVLTF. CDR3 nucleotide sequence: TGCGCCAGCAGCTTGATCTCTCAGGGCTCTGGGGCCAACGTCCTGACTTTC.

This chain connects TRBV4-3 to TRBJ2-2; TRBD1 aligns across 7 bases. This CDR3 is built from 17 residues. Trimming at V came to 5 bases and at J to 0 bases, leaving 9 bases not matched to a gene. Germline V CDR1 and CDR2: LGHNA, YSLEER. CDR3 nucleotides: TGCGCCAGCAGCGAATCCTCAGGGGGACCGAACACCGGGGAGCTGTTTTTT. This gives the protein CASSESSGGPNTGELFF.

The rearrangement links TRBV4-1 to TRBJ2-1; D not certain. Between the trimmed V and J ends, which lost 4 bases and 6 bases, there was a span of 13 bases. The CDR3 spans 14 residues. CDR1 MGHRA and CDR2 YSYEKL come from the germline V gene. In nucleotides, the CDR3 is TGCGCCAGCAGCCTCGATGGTGTGAGCAATGAGCAGTTCTTC. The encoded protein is CASSLDGVSNEQFF.

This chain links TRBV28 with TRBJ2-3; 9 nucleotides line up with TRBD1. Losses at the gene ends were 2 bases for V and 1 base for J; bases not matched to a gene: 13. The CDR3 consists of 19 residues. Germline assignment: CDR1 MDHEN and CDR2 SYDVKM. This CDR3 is CASSLPDRGLAVGTDTQYF. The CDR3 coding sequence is TGTGCCAGCAGTTTACCGGACAGGGGATTGGCGGTCGGCACAGATACGCAGTATTTT.

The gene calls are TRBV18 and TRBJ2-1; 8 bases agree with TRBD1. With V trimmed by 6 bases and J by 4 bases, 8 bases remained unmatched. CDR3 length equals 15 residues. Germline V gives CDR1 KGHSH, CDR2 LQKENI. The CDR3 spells CASSPDRVRYNEQFF. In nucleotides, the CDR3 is TGTGCCAGCTCGCCGGACAGGGTTCGGTACAATGAGCAGTTCTTC.

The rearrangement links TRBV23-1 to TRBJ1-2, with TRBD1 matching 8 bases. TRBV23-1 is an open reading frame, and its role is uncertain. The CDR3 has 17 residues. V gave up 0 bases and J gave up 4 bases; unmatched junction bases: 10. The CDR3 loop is CASSQSSGTGNPYGYTF. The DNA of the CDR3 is TGCGCCAGCAGTCAATCCTCCGGGACAGGAAATCCCTATGGCTACACCTTC.

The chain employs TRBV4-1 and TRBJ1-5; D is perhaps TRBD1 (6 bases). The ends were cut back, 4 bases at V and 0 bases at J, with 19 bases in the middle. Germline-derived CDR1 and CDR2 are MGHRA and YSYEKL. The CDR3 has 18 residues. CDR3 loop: CASSPMGQKSHSNQPQHF. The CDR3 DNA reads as TGCGCCAGCAGCCCTATGGGACAAAAAAGCCATAGCAATCAGCCCCAGCATTTT.

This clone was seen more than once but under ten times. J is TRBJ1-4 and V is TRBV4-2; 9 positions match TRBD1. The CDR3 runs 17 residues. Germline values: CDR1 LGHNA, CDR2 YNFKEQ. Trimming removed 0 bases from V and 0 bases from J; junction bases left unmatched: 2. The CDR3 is CASSQEGQGATNEKLFF. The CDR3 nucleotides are TGTGCCAGCAGCCAAGAGGGACAGGGTGCAACTAATGAAAAACTGTTTTTT.

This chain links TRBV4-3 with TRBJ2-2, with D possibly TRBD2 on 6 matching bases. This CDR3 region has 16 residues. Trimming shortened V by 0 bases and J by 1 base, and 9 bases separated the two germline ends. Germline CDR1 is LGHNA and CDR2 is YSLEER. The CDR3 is CASSQEGGMNTGELFF. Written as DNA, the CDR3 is TGCGCCAGCAGCCAAGAGGGGGGAATGAACACCGGGGAGCTGTTTTTT.

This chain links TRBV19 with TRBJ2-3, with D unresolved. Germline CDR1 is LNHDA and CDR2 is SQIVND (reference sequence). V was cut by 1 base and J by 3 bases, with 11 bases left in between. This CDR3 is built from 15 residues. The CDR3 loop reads CASSIGQQTTDTQYF. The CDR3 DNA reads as TGTGCCAGTAGTATAGGTCAACAAACAACAGATACGCAGTATTTT.

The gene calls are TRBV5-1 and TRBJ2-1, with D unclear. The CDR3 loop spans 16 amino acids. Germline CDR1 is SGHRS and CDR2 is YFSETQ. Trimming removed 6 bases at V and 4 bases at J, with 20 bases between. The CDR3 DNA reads TGCGCCAGCACCCGAGGTGGCAGTGAGAATTACAATGAGCAGTTCTTC. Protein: CASTRGGSENYNEQFF.

The CDR3 nucleotides read TGTGCCAGCAGCTGGTCGGGAAACACTGAAGCTTTCTTT. This gives the protein CASSWSGNTEAFF. V gene TRBV7-3 combines with J gene TRBJ1-1; D is unresolved. The CDR3 is 13 amino acids. The germline V gene encodes CDR1 SGHTA and CDR2 FQGTGA. Trimming took 4 bases from V and 2 from J, leaving 8 bases between them.

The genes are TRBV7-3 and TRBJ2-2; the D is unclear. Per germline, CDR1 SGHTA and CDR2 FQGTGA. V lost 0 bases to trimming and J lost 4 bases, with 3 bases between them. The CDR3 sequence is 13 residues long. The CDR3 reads CASSLTSTGELFF. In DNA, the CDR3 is TGTGCCAGCAGCTTAACGAGCACCGGGGAGCTGTTTTTT.

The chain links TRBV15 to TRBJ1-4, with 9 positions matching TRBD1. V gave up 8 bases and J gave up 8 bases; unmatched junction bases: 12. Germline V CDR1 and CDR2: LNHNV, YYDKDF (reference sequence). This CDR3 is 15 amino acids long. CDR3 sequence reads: CATQDRGSAGEKLFF. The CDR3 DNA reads TGTGCCACCCAGGACAGGGGTAGCGCGGGGGAAAAACTGTTTTTT.

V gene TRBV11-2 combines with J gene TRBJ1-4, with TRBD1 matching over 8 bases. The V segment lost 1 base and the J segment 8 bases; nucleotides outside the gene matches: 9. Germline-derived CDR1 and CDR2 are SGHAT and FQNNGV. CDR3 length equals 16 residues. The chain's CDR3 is CASSLGAGGSGEKLFF. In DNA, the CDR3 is TGTGCCAGCAGCTTAGGGGCAGGGGGCTCGGGGGAAAAACTGTTTTTT. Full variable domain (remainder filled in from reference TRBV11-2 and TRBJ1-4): EAGVAQSPRYKIIEKRQSVAFWCNPISGHATLYWYQQILGQGPKLLIQFQNNGVVDDSQLPKDRFSAERLKGVDSTLKIQPAKLEDSAVYLCASSLGAGGSGEKLFFGSGTQLSVL.

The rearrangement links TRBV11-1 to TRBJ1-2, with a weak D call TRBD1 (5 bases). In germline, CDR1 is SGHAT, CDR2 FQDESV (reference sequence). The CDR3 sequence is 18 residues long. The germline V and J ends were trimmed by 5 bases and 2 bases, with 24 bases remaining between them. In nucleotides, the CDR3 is TGTGCCAGCAGCCCAACCTTTAGACAGTCCTCGCTGAACTATGGCTACACCTTC. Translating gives CASSPTFRQSSLNYGYTF. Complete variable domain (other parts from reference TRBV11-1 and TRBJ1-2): EAEVAQSPRYKITEKSQAVAFWCDPISGHATLYWYRQILGQGPELLVQFQDESVVDDSQLPKDRFSAERLKGVDSTLKIQPAELGDSAMYLCASSPTFRQSSLNYGYTFGSGTRLTVV.

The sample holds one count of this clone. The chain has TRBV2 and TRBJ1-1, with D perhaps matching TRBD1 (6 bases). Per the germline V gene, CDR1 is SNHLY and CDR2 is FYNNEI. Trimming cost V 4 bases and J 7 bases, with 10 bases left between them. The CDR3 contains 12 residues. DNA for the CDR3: TGTGCCAGCAGTGGGGACATTTTTGAAGCTTTCTTT. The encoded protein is CASSGDIFEAFF.

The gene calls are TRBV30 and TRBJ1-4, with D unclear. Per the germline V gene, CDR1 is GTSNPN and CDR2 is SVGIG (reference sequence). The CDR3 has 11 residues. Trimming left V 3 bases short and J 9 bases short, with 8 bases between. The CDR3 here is CAWRTEKKLFF. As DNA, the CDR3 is TGTGCCTGGAGGACGGAGAAAAAACTGTTTTTT.

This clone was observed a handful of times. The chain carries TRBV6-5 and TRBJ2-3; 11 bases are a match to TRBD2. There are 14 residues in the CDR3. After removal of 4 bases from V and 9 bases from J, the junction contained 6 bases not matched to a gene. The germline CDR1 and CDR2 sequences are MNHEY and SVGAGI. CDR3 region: CASSSYRTSGTQYF. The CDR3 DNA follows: TGTGCCAGCAGTTCGTACAGGACTAGCGGGACGCAGTATTTT.

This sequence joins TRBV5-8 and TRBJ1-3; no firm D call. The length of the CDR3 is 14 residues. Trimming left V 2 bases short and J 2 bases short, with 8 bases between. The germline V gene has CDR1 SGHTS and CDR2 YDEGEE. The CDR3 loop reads CASSFIVPGNTIYF. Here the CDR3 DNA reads TGTGCCAGCAGCTTCATAGTTCCTGGAAACACCATATATTTT.

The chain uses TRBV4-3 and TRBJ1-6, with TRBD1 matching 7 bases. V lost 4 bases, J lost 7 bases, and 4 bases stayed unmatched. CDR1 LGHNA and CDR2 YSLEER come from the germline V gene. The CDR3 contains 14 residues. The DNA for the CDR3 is TGCGCCAGCAGCCCGGGACAGACAAATTCACCCCTCCACTTT. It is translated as CASSPGQTNSPLHF.

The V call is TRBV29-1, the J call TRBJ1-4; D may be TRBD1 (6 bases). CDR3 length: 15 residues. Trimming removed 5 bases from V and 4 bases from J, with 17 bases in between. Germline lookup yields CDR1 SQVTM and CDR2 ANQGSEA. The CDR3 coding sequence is TGCAGCGTTTACGACAGGCCAGGGGATAATGAAAAACTGTTTTTT. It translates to CSVYDRPGDNEKLFF.